A single sample gave rise to the 24 T cell receptor beta chains below, sequenced in a study of cytomegalovirus exposure and HLA in healthy donors. The PCR was carried out with 60 Vbeta primers and 13 Jbeta primers. Generated by immunoSEQ multiplex PCR, the TCRdb table keeps only in-frame clones and is missing some. The table has 130,000 to 150,000 clones, roughly 80% seen once. Input material: PBMCs. Receptor source: a middle-aged man in good health and CMV-seropositive.

The chain links TRBV30 to TRBJ1-2; D possibly corresponds to TRBD1 (6 bases). V was clipped by 0 bases and J by 5 bases, with 10 bases between them. Germline CDR1 GTSNPN, CDR2 SVGIG (reference sequence). CDR3 size: 13 residues. This chain's CDR3 is CAWSVQGGYGYTF. Written as DNA, the CDR3 is TGTGCCTGGAGTGTACAGGGAGGGTATGGCTACACCTTC.

V is TRBV7-3 and J is TRBJ2-5; perhaps TRBD2 as D (5 bases). In germline, CDR1 is SGHTA, CDR2 FQGTGA. There are 13 residues in the CDR3. The V end lost 2 bases, the J end lost 5 bases, and 9 bases lay between the germline ends. CDR3 in DNA: TGTGCCAGCAGCTTAGCGAGGGAGGAGACCCAGTACTTC. Translation gives CASSLAREETQYF.

This chain uses TRBV6-5 with TRBJ2-2; D is undetermined. The CDR3 has 15 amino acids. The V gene's germline CDR1 is MNHEY and CDR2 SVGAGI. Deletions cut 2 bases from V and 1 base from J, with 8 bases between. In DNA, the CDR3 is TGTGCCAGCAGTTACAACGAGTTGAACACCGGGGAGCTGTTTTTT. It encodes CASSYNELNTGELFF.

In its sample, this clone was seen a few times. The chain has TRBV28 and TRBJ1-5, with D perhaps TRBD1 (6 bases). The CDR3 sequence is 14 residues long. The V end was cut by 4 bases, the J end by 7 bases, with 14 bases between. Germline V lookup: CDR1 MDHEN, CDR2 SYDVKM. Written as DNA, the CDR3 is TGTGCCAGCAGTTATACAGGGTCGCGGCAGCCCCAGCATTTT. Amino acid sequence: CASSYTGSRQPQHF.

The chain is built from TRBV30 and TRBJ1-1, with D maybe TRBD1 (5 bases). Trimming shortened V by 8 bases and J by 1 base, and 14 bases separated the two germline ends. The CDR3 extends over 13 amino acids. Germline V lookup: CDR1 GTSNPN, CDR2 SVGIG (reference sequence). CDR3 nucleotide sequence: TGTGCCCAATCCCGGACAACGAACACTGAAGCTTTCTTT. As protein: CAQSRTTNTEAFF.

The V and J genes are TRBV30 and TRBJ1-5, with a weak D call TRBD1 (6 bases). Germline CDR1 is GTSNPN and CDR2 is SVGIG (reference sequence). Trimming cost V 3 bases and J 2 bases, with 17 bases left between them. This CDR3 spans 16 amino acids. CDR3 sequence reads: CAWSPGRGKGNQPQHF. Written as DNA, the CDR3 is TGTGCCTGGAGCCCTGGCAGGGGCAAGGGCAATCAGCCCCAGCATTTT.

This CDR3 is CASSLRQGYEQYF. The CDR3 coding sequence is TGTGCCAGCAGCCTCCGACAGGGTTACGAGCAGTACTTC. The rearrangement joins TRBV16 to TRBJ2-7; TRBD1 aligns across 7 bases. CDR1 and CDR2 from the germline V gene are KGHSY and FQNENV. The junction had 4 bases not matched to a gene; V was cut back by 4 bases and J by 4 bases. The CDR3 sequence is 13 residues long.

The V call is TRBV5-6, the J call TRBJ2-4, with TRBD1 matching over 7 bases. V trimming: 5 bases; J trimming: 4 bases; junction bases outside the gene matches: 15. This CDR3 region has 17 residues. Germline CDR1 and CDR2: SGHDT and YYEEEE. CDR3 loop: CASRYGTAAQAKNIQYF. The CDR3 DNA is TGTGCCAGCAGATACGGGACAGCCGCACAGGCAAAAAACATTCAGTACTTC.

The V gene is TRBV19, the J gene TRBJ1-5; 8 nucleotides agree with TRBD1. J was trimmed by 0 bases and V by 6 bases; bases with no gene match: 4. Germline V gene sequence: CDR1 LNHDA, CDR2 SQIVND (reference sequence). The CDR3 totals 15 residues. The CDR3 protein is CASRRTGISNQPQHF. The DNA of the CDR3 is TGTGCCAGTAGAAGGACAGGGATTAGCAATCAGCCCCAGCATTTT. Variable domain in full (rest from reference TRBV19 and TRBJ1-5): DGGITQSPKYLFRKEGQNVTLSCEQNLNHDAMYWYRQDPGQGLRLIYYSQIVNDFQKGDIAEGYSVSREKKESFPLTVTSAQKNPTAFYLCASRRTGISNQPQHFGDGTRLSIL.

This chain uses TRBV11-2 with TRBJ1-3; D not resolved. V was cut by 5 bases and J by 1 base, with 18 bases left in between. There are 17 residues in the CDR3. Germline CDR1 reads SGHAT; CDR2 reads FQNNGV. The CDR3 nucleotides read TGTGCCAGCAGCCTCCTCCCCTACTCTTTATCTGGAAACACCATATATTTT. Protein product: CASSLLPYSLSGNTIYF.

The chain carries TRBV11-2 and TRBJ2-2; 8 bases align to TRBD2. CDR3 length: 15 amino acids. In germline, CDR1 is SGHAT, CDR2 FQNNGV. V was clipped by 2 bases and J by 4 bases; unmatched bases: 3. The CDR3 sequence: CASSLTGGFTGELFF. DNA for the CDR3: TGTGCCAGCAGCTTAACGGGGGGGTTCACCGGGGAGCTGTTTTTT. The full variable domain, rest sourced from reference TRBV11-2 and TRBJ2-2, is EAGVAQSPRYKIIEKRQSVAFWCNPISGHATLYWYQQILGQGPKLLIQFQNNGVVDDSQLPKDRFSAERLKGVDSTLKIQPAKLEDSAVYLCASSLTGGFTGELFFGEGSRLTVL.

CDR3 protein: CASSLRRGRNTEAFF. The DNA for the CDR3 is TGTGCCAGCTCCCTCCGCAGGGGGCGGAACACTGAAGCTTTCTTT. The chain links TRBV27 to TRBJ1-1, with 8 bases matching TRBD1. The germline CDR1 and CDR2 sequences are MNHEY and SMNVEV (reference sequence). Trimming at V came to 8 bases and at J to 1 base, leaving 9 bases not matched to a gene. The length of the CDR3 is 15 residues.

V and J are TRBV7-6 and TRBJ2-2, with TRBD1 as a possible D gene (6 bases). V lost 6 bases, J lost 0 bases, and 11 bases lay in between. Germline V gene sequence: CDR1 SGHVS, CDR2 FNYEAQ. The CDR3 is 15 residues long. CDR3 sequence (DNA): TGTGCCAGCAGGGTCACAGGGTCGAACACCGGGGAGCTGTTTTTT. This codes for CASRVTGSNTGELFF.

As for this clone: Sequence at one end of the junction differs from germline and may be a read error. This chain uses TRBV15 with TRBJ1-2, with unresolved D. Germline CDR1 LNHNV, CDR2 YYDKDF (reference sequence). The CDR3 consists of 11 residues. CDR3 protein: CATSTKYGYTF. The CDR3 region has the DNA TGTGCCACCAGCACTAAATATGGCTACACCTTC.

The chain carries TRBV7-9 and TRBJ1-2, with D possibly matching TRBD1 (5 bases). V gave up 4 bases and J gave up 8 bases, with 20 bases separating them. In germline, CDR1 is SEHNR, CDR2 FQNEAQ (reference sequence). The CDR3 covers 15 residues. CDR3 sequence (DNA): TGTGCCAGCAGCTCCCAAACTGTGGGACTTGAGGGCTACACCTTC. It is translated as CASSSQTVGLEGYTF.

The chain employs TRBV5-6 and TRBJ1-1; D is undetermined. The CDR3 runs to 13 residues. Trimming left V 4 bases short and J 3 bases short, with 10 bases between. Germline V gene lookup returns CDR1 SGHDT and CDR2 YYEEEE. CDR3 region: CASSPGLDTEAFF. The CDR3 DNA sequence: TGTGCCAGCAGCCCGGGTCTAGACACTGAAGCTTTCTTT. The full variable domain, with the rest looked up from reference TRBV5-6 and TRBJ1-1, is DAGVTQSPTHLIKTRGQQVTLRCSPKSGHDTVSWYQQALGQGPQFIFQYYEEEERQRGNFPDRFSGHQFPNYSSELNVNALLLGDSALYLCASSPGLDTEAFFGQGTRLTVV.

In regard to this clone: The sample has other DNA sequences that encode this CDR3 too. The chain couples TRBV4-3 to TRBJ1-3; D remains ambiguous. The V and J ends lost 0 bases and 3 bases respectively, with 3 bases between them. CDR3 length: 13 residues. Germline V lookup: CDR1 LGHNA, CDR2 YSLEER. CDR3 amino acids: CASSQDRGNTIYF. CDR3 nucleotides: TGCGCCAGCAGCCAAGATCGTGGAAACACCATATATTTT.

The chain couples TRBV10-3 to TRBJ2-5, with D possibly matching TRBD1 (5 bases). There are 11 residues in the CDR3. The V end was cut by 2 bases, the J end by 7 bases, with 5 bases between. The germline gives CDR1 ENHRY, CDR2 SYGVKD. CDR3 in amino acids: CAISEQGTQYF. DNA of the CDR3: TGTGCCATCAGTGAGCAGGGGACCCAGTACTTC.

This clone was found once. This chain connects TRBV7-2 to TRBJ2-5; TRBD2 aligns across 8 bases. CDR3 length: 15 amino acids. Trimming cost V 8 bases and J 4 bases; bases outside gene matches: 12. The germline CDR1 and CDR2 sequences are SGHTA and FQGNSA. The CDR3 spells CASSKRGAGGETQYF. CDR3 in DNA: TGTGCCAGCTCGAAGAGGGGGGCGGGGGGAGAGACCCAGTACTTC.

V gene TRBV6-1 combines with J gene TRBJ2-5; 8 bases line up with TRBD2. This CDR3 comprises 15 residues. The germline CDR1 and CDR2 sequences are MNHNS and SASEGT. With 2 bases clipped from V and 5 bases from J, the junction kept 7 bases outside the gene matches. The CDR3 here is CASSERGREGETQYF. Here the CDR3 DNA reads TGTGCCAGCAGTGAAAGGGGTCGGGAGGGGGAGACCCAGTACTTC.

The V gene is TRBV9, the J gene TRBJ2-6, with a possible D match to TRBD1 (6 bases). This CDR3 is built from 17 residues. V was pared by 4 bases and J by 0 bases, with 14 bases between. Germline CDR1 and CDR2: SGDLS and YYNGEE. The CDR3 sequence is CASSMRQALSGANVLTF. DNA of the CDR3: TGTGCCAGCAGCATGAGACAGGCCCTCTCTGGGGCCAACGTCCTGACTTTC.

The rearrangement links TRBV4-3 to TRBJ1-2; 8 positions match TRBD1. Trimming cost V 0 bases and J 5 bases; bases outside gene matches: 11. Germline values: CDR1 LGHNA, CDR2 YSLEER. The CDR3 consists of 17 residues. CDR3 DNA sequence: TGCGCCAGCAGCCAAGATGCTGGACAGGGTGGGCGGTATGGCTACACCTTC. Amino acid sequence: CASSQDAGQGGRYGYTF.

This chain joins TRBV14 and TRBJ1-1; the D is unclear. Germline V gene sequence: CDR1 SGHDN, CDR2 FVKESK. This CDR3 spans 12 amino acids. V lost 0 bases and J lost 4, with 3 bases in between. The CDR3: CASSQDSTEAFF. Here the CDR3 DNA reads TGTGCCAGCAGCCAAGATAGCACTGAAGCTTTCTTT.

The chain links TRBV10-3 to TRBJ2-7; 8 nucleotides align to TRBD2. This CDR3 region has 13 residues. CDR1 is ENHRY, CDR2 SYGVKD, per germline. V shed 5 bases and J 6 bases; nucleotides not matched to a gene: 6. The CDR3 DNA follows: TGTGCCATCAGTAGGACACGGGAGGGCGAGCAGTACTTC. Protein sequence: CAISRTREGEQYF.